Below, 9 T cell receptor beta chains from the same sample are listed, as sequenced in a study of cytomegalovirus exposure and HLA in healthy donors. 60 Vbeta and 13 Jbeta primers were used in PCR. The assay was immunoSEQ multiplex PCR, and TCRdb's table has in-frame clones only and misses some. The sample consists of 120,000 or so clones, 75% to 85% of them appearing once. Specimen: PBMCs. These receptors came from a man aged 25-45 years in good health and CMV-seronegative.

J is TRBJ2-7 and V is TRBV5-6; maybe TRBD1 (5 bases). The CDR3 extends over 13 amino acids. Germline-derived CDR1 and CDR2 are SGHDT and YYEEEE. V was clipped by 4 bases and J by 3 bases, with 11 bases between them. In nucleotides, the CDR3 is TGTGCCAGCAGCACGGACATGTACTACGAGCAGTACTTC. Protein sequence: CASSTDMYYEQYF.

This clone has a single count. The genes are TRBV29-1 and TRBJ2-1; TRBD2 matches at 9 bases. CDR1 SQVTM and CDR2 ANQGSEA come from the germline V gene. The CDR3 runs to 12 residues. The V segment lost 7 bases and the J segment 9 bases; nucleotides outside the gene matches: 7. CDR3 sequence (DNA): TGCAGCGGCTGGACTAGCGTAAGTGAGCAGTTCTTC. As protein: CSGWTSVSEQFF.

The CDR3 loop is CASSSSMASGIGYEQYF. CDR3 sequence (DNA): TGTGCCAGCAGCTCGTCAATGGCTAGCGGGATAGGGTACGAGCAGTACTTC. V is TRBV5-8 and J is TRBJ2-7; 9 bases align to TRBD2. The CDR3 sequence is 17 residues long. The V and J ends lost 3 bases and 4 bases, in that order; junction bases with no gene match: 14. CDR1 is SGHTS and CDR2 is YDEGEE in the germline V gene.

The chain carries TRBV6-6 and TRBJ2-7; the match to TRBD1 covers 10 bases. Germline CDR1 reads MNHNY; CDR2 reads SVGAGI (reference sequence). The CDR3 has 16 residues. The trim removed 6 bases at V and 1 base at J, leaving 9 bases unmatched. CDR3 loop: CASSSRGQGISYEQYF. The CDR3 DNA reads TGTGCCAGCAGCAGCCGGGGACAGGGGATATCCTACGAGCAGTACTTC.

This clone was picked up one time. The chain links TRBV5-1 to TRBJ2-3; 7 bases match TRBD2. Trimming removed 6 bases from V and 0 bases from J; junction bases left unmatched: 4. The length of the CDR3 is 14 residues. CDR1 SGHRS and CDR2 YFSETQ come from the germline V gene. The CDR3 DNA follows: TGCGCCAGCATCGAGGGACTAAGCACAGATACGCAGTATTTT. Its protein is CASIEGLSTDTQYF.

This clone was recorded a few times. The chain recombines TRBV5-4 with TRBJ2-7, with 8 bases lining up with TRBD2. The CDR3 covers 14 residues. Germline V gene lookup returns CDR1 SGHNT and CDR2 YYREEE (reference sequence). The junction had 9 bases not matched to a gene; V was cut back by 4 bases and J by 6 bases. For the CDR3, the DNA is TGTGCCAGCAGCGTGCCGGGACTAGTAGGCGAGCAGTACTTC. Translation gives CASSVPGLVGEQYF.

The DNA of the CDR3 is TGCAGCGTGAGCATGGCGACAGGGGGCGATCAGCCCCAGCATTTT. As protein: CSVSMATGGDQPQHF. This chain connects TRBV29-1 to TRBJ1-5; TRBD1 aligns across 10 bases. The germline gives CDR1 SQVTM, CDR2 ANQGSEA. The CDR3 is 15 amino acids. Losses at the gene ends were 6 bases for V and 5 bases for J; bases not matched to a gene: 10. Complete variable domain (other parts from reference TRBV29-1 and TRBJ1-5): SAVISQKPSRDICQRGTSLTIQCQVDSQVTMMFWYRQQPGQSLTLIATANQGSEATYESGFVIDKFPISRPNLTFSTLTVSNMSPEDSSIYLCSVSMATGGDQPQHFGDGTRLSIL.

The J gene is TRBJ1-3, the V gene TRBV7-6; TRBD1 agrees at 7 bases. Germline V gene sequence: CDR1 SGHVS, CDR2 FNYEAQ. V dropped 4 bases and J dropped 7; count of bases not matched to a gene: 13. This CDR3 is 16 amino acids long. DNA of the CDR3: TGTGCCAGCAGCTCAGATGACAGGGTCGTCTGGAACACCATATATTTT. Amino acids: CASSSDDRVVWNTIYF.

The chain combines TRBV7-2 with TRBJ1-1; no reliable D call. Trimming took 5 bases from V and 4 from J, leaving 14 bases between them. The V gene's germline CDR1 is SGHTA and CDR2 FQGNSA. The CDR3 length is 14 residues. This CDR3 reads CASSQILPGTEAFF. DNA for the CDR3: TGTGCCAGCAGCCAGATTTTGCCGGGCACTGAAGCTTTCTTT.